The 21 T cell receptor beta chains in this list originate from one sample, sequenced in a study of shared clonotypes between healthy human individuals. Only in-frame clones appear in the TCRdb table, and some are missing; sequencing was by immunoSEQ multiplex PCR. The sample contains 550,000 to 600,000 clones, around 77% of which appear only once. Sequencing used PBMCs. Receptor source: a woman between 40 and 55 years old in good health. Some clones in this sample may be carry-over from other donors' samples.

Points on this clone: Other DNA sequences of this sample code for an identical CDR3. This chain's CDR3 is CASSLGGQETQYF. The CDR3 nucleotides read TGTGCCAGCAGCTTAGGAGGGCAAGAGACCCAGTACTTC. This chain links TRBV7-3 with TRBJ2-5, with D maybe TRBD2 (6 bases). Germline values: CDR1 SGHTA, CDR2 FQGTGA. The CDR3 sequence is 13 residues long. Trimming left V 2 bases short and J 2 bases short, with 6 bases between.

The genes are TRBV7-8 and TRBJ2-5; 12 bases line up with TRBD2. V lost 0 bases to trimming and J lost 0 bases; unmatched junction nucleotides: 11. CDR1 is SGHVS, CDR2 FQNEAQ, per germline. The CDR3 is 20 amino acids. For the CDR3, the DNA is TGTGCCAGCAGCTTAGCTCCGCAGGGTGGACTAGCGGGGCACCAAGAGACCCAGTACTTC. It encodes CASSLAPQGGLAGHQETQYF.

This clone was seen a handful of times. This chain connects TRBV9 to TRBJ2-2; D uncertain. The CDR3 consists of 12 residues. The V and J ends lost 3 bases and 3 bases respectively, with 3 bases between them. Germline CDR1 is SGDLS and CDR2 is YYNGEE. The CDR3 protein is CASSAHTGELFF. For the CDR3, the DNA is TGTGCCAGCAGCGCCCACACCGGGGAGCTGTTTTTT.

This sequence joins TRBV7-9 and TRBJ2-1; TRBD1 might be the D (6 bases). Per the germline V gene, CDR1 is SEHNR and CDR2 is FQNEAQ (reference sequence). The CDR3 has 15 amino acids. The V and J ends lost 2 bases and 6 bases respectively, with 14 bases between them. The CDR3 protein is CASSLWLQGGNEQFF. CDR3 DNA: TGTGCCAGCAGCTTATGGCTTCAAGGGGGCAATGAGCAGTTCTTC.

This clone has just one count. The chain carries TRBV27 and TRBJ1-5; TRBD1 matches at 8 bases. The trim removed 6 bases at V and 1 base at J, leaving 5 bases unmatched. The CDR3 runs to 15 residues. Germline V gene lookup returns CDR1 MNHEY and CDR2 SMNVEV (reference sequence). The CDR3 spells CASSPGTGSNQPQHF. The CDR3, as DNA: TGTGCCAGCAGCCCCGGGACAGGAAGCAATCAGCCCCAGCATTTT.

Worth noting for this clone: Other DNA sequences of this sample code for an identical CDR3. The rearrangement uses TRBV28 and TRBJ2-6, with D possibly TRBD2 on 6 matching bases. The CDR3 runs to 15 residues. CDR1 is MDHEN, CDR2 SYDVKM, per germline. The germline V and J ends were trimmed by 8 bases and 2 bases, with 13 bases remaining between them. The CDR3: CASGTGATGANVLTF. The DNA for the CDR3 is TGTGCCAGCGGAACGGGAGCAACTGGGGCCAACGTCCTGACTTTC.

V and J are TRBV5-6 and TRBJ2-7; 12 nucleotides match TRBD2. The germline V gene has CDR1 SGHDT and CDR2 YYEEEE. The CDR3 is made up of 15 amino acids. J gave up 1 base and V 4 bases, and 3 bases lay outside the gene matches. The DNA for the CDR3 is TGTGCCAGCAGCCCTCTAGCGGGAGGGTCCTACGAGCAGTACTTC. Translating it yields CASSPLAGGSYEQYF.

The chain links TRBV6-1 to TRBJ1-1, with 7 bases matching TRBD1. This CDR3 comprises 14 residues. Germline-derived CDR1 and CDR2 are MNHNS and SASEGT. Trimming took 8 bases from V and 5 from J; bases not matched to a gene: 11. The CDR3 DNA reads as TGTGCCAGCCATCGACAGGGATCTCTAACTGAAGCTTTCTTT. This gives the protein CASHRQGSLTEAFF.

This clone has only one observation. CDR3 nucleotides: TGCGCCAGCAGCTTGGAACAGGGGTATAATTCACCCCTCCACTTT. It translates to CASSLEQGYNSPLHF. The chain combines TRBV5-1 with TRBJ1-6; TRBD1 matches 7 bases. J was trimmed by 4 bases and V by 0 bases; bases with no gene match: 1. CDR1 and CDR2 (germline): SGHRS, YFSETQ. The CDR3 covers 15 residues.

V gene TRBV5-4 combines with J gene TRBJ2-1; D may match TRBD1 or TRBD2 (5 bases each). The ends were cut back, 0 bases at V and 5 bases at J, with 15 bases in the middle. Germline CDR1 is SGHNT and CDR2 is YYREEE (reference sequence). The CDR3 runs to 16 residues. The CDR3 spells CASSLGAAVGDNEQFF. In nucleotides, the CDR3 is TGTGCCAGCAGCTTGGGTGCAGCGGTAGGGGACAATGAGCAGTTCTTC.

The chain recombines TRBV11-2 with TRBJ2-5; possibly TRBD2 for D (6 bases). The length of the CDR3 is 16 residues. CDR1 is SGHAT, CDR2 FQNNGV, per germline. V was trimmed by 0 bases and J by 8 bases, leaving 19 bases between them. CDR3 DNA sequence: TGTGCCAGCAGCTTAGAGCCCCCCGGCGGGGCCCAAACCCAGTACTTC. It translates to CASSLEPPGGAQTQYF. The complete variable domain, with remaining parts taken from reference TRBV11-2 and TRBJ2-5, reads EAGVAQSPRYKIIEKRQSVAFWCNPISGHATLYWYQQILGQGPKLLIQFQNNGVVDDSQLPKDRFSAERLKGVDSTLKIQPAKLEDSAVYLCASSLEPPGGAQTQYFGPGTRLLVL.

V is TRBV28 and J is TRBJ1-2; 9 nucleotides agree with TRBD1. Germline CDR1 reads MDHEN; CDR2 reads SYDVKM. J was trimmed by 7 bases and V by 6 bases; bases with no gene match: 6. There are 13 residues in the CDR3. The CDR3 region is CASRGDRVFGYTF. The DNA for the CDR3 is TGTGCCAGCAGGGGGGACAGGGTTTTTGGCTACACCTTC.

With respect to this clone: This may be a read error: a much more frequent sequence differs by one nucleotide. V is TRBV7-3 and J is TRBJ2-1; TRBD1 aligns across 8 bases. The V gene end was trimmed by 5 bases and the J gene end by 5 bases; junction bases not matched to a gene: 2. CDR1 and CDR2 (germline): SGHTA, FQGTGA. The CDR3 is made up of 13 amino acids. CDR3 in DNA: TGTGCCAGCAGCACGGACAGGGACAATGAGCAGTTCTTC. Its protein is CASSTDRDNEQFF.

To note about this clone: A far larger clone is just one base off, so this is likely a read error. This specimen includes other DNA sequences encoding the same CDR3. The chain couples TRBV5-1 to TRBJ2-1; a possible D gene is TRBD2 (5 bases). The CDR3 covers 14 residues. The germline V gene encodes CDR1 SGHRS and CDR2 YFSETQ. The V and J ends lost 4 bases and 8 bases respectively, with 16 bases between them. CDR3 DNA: TGCGCCAGCAGCCTGGCCCAGATGCGGGATGAGCAGTTCTTC. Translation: CASSLAQMRDEQFF.

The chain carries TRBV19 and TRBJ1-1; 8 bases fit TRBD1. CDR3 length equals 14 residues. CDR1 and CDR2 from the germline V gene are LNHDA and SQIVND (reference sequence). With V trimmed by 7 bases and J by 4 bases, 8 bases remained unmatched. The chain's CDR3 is CASKAGGWGTEAFF. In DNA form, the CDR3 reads TGTGCCAGTAAGGCAGGGGGCTGGGGCACTGAAGCTTTCTTT. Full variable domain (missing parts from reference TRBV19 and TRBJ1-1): DGGITQSPKYLFRKEGQNVTLSCEQNLNHDAMYWYRQDPGQGLRLIYYSQIVNDFQKGDIAEGYSVSREKKESFPLTVTSAQKNPTAFYLCASKAGGWGTEAFFGQGTRLTVV.

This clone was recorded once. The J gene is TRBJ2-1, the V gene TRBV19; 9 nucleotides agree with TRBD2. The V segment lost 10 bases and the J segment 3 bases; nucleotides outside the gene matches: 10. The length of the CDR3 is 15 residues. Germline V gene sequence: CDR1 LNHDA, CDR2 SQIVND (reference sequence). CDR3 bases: TGTGCCACTCGACTAGCGGCCTTATACTACAATGAGCAGTTCTTC. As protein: CATRLAALYYNEQFF. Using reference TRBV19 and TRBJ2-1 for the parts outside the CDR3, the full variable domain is DGGITQSPKYLFRKEGQNVTLSCEQNLNHDAMYWYRQDPGQGLRLIYYSQIVNDFQKGDIAEGYSVSREKKESFPLTVTSAQKNPTAFYLCATRLAALYYNEQFFGPGTRLTVL.

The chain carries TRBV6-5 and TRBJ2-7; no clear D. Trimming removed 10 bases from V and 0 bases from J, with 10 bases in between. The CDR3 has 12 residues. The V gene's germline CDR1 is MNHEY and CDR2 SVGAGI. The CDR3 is CANTASSYEQYF. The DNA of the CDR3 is TGTGCCAACACGGCCAGCTCCTACGAGCAGTACTTC.

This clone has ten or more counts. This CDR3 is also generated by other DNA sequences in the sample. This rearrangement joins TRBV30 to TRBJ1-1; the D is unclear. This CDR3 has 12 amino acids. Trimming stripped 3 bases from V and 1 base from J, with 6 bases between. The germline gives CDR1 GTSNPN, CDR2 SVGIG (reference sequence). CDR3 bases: TGTGCCTGGAGATCAGAGAACACTGAAGCTTTCTTT. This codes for CAWRSENTEAFF. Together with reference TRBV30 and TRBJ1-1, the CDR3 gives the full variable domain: SQTIHQWPATLVQPVGSPLSLECTVEGTSNPNLYWYRQAAGRGLQLLFYSVGIGQISSEVPQNLSASRPQDRQFILSSKKLLLSDSGFYLCAWRSENTEAFFGQGTRLTVV.

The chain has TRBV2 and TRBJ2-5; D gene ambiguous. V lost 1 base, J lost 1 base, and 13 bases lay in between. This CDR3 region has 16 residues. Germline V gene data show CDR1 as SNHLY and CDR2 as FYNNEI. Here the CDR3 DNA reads TGTGCCAGCAGTGAAGTCCAGACTCGGTCCCAAGAGACCCAGTACTTC. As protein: CASSEVQTRSQETQYF.

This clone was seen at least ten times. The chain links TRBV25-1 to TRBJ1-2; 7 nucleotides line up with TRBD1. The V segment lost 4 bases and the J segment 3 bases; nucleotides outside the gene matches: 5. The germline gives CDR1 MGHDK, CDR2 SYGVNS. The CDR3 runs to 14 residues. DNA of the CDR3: TGTGCCAGCAGTGCAGGGACAGACCACTATGGCTACACCTTC. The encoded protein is CASSAGTDHYGYTF.

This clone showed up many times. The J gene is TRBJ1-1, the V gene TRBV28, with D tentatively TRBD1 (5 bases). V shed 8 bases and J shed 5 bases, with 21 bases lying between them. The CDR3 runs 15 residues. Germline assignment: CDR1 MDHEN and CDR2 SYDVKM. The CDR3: CASGVPGHRGTEAFF. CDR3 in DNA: TGTGCCAGCGGCGTCCCAGGACACCGGGGGACTGAAGCTTTCTTT.